Presented here are 28 T cell receptor beta chains from one specimen sequenced in a study of T cells in Graves' hyperthyroidism and ophthalmopathy. Amplified TCR beta CDR3 regions came from RNA transcripts. HTBI primers were the set used in a first-round RT-PCR of the TCR CDR3. TCRdb re-analysed the multiplex PCR reads in MiXCR, keeping a single row per CDR3 protein. The repertoire holds around 690,000 distinct CDR3 sequences, with 15% to 20% as singletons. The sequencing sample was made of blood. The source of these receptors is a man aged 50 to 59 with Graves' hyperthyroidism.

This clonotype has ten or more counts. The rearrangement joins TRBV7-2 to TRBJ2-3; D is uncertain. Germline V gives CDR1 SGHTA, CDR2 FQGNSA. V was shortened by 10 bases and J by 5 bases, with 16 bases between the two germline ends. This CDR3 has 13 residues. CDR3 coding DNA: TGTGCCACGTCTCCGAAGGAAGTAGATACGCAGTATTTT. This sequence encodes CATSPKEVDTQYF.

Regarding this clonotype: One base away lies a much larger clone, so this may be a sequencing read error. The V call is TRBV9, the J call TRBJ2-7; no clear D gene. The CDR3 runs 12 residues. Trimming took 2 bases from V and 3 from J, leaving 6 bases between them. From germline, CDR1 is SGDLS and CDR2 YYNGEE. For the CDR3, the DNA is TGTGCCAGCAGCGTCCACGGCTACGAGCAGTACTTC. Its protein product is CASSVHGYEQYF. Full variable domain (remainder filled in from reference TRBV9 and TRBJ2-7): DSGVTQTPKHLITATGQRVTLRCSPRSGDLSVYWYQQSLDQGLQFLIQYYNGEERAKGNILERFSAQQFPDLHSELNLSSLELGDSALYFCASSVHGYEQYFGPGTRLTVT.

This clonotype was detected a few times. The chain joins TRBV4-3 to TRBJ2-7; 11 bases agree with TRBD2. CDR1 LGHNA and CDR2 YSLEER come from the germline V gene. This CDR3 spans 16 amino acids. The J segment lost 2 bases and the V segment lost 0 bases, leaving 3 bases of the junction unmatched. The CDR3 spells CASSQELAGVAYEQYF. Written as DNA, the CDR3 is TGCGCCAGCAGCCAAGAACTAGCGGGAGTGGCCTACGAGCAGTACTTC.

This clonotype was counted at least ten times. V gene TRBV11-2 combines with J gene TRBJ2-5; 8 nucleotides line up with TRBD2. Germline lookup yields CDR1 SGHAT and CDR2 FQNNGV. J gave up 2 bases and V 6 bases, and 8 bases lay outside the gene matches. This CDR3 region has 15 residues. CDR3 nucleotides: TGTGCCAGCAGAGCGGGAGTTTATGAGCAAGAGACCCAGTACTTC. Translating gives CASRAGVYEQETQYF. The entire variable domain, with the rest obtained from reference TRBV11-2 and TRBJ2-5, is as follows: EAGVAQSPRYKIIEKRQSVAFWCNPISGHATLYWYQQILGQGPKLLIQFQNNGVVDDSQLPKDRFSAERLKGVDSTLKIQPAKLEDSAVYLCASRAGVYEQETQYFGPGTRLLVL.

This clonotype came up a few times. The chain carries TRBV12-3 or TRBV12-4 and TRBJ2-1; TRBD2 matches 7 bases. With V trimmed by 8 bases and J by 4 bases, 11 bases remained unmatched. The CDR3 is 15 amino acids. The DNA of the CDR3 is TGTGCCAGCGGGTCATGGGCTAGCGGTTACAATGAGCAGTTCTTC. Translating gives CASGSWASGYNEQFF.

Comments on this clonotype: It may be a read error: a sequence one base away is much more abundant. The V call is TRBV27, the J call TRBJ2-5; the D gene could be TRBD1 or TRBD2 (5 bases each). Trimming left V 8 bases short and J 7 bases short, with 20 bases between. CDR1 and CDR2 (germline): MNHEY, SMNVEV (reference sequence). The length of the CDR3 is 14 residues. For the CDR3, the DNA is TGTGCCAGCGGCTCTGACAGAGCGCTAGCGACCCAGTACTTC. Translating it yields CASGSDRALATQYF.

This clonotype was seen only a few times. The chain employs TRBV19 and TRBJ1-5, with no clear D. Per germline, CDR1 LNHDA and CDR2 SQIVND (reference sequence). The CDR3 covers 14 residues. Between the trimmed V and J ends, which lost 3 bases and 3 bases, there was a span of 9 bases. In DNA form, the CDR3 reads TGTGCCAGTAGTATTCGGCAGTTCAATCAGCCCCAGCATTTT. Its protein product is CASSIRQFNQPQHF.

At least ten counts were recorded for this clonotype. The chain is built from TRBV2 and TRBJ2-7; D is ambiguous. Germline V gives CDR1 SNHLY, CDR2 FYNNEI. V shed 6 bases and J shed 1 base, with 16 bases lying between them. The length of the CDR3 is 15 residues. The CDR3: CASSATLGRSYEQYF. CDR3 sequence (DNA): TGTGCCAGCAGCGCGACTCTCGGGCGATCCTACGAGCAGTACTTC.

The V and J genes are TRBV19 and TRBJ2-7; possible D gene TRBD1, 5 bases. CDR3 size: 15 residues. V lost 5 bases and J 2 bases, leaving 16 bases between the germline ends. Germline V CDR1 and CDR2: LNHDA, SQIVND (reference sequence). CDR3 loop: CASSSDTTPTYEQYF. DNA of the CDR3: TGTGCCAGTAGTTCGGACACCACTCCCACCTACGAGCAGTACTTC.

This chain joins TRBV30 and TRBJ2-2, with TRBD1 matching 10 bases. With V trimmed by 2 bases and J by 8 bases, 8 bases remained unmatched. Germline-derived CDR1 and CDR2 are GTSNPN and SVGIG (reference sequence). This CDR3 region has 15 residues. This CDR3 is CAWSLGTGAQGELFF. CDR3 nucleotide sequence: TGTGCCTGGAGTCTTGGGACAGGGGCCCAAGGGGAGCTGTTTTTT.

As concerns this clonotype: This may arise from a read error, as a much more abundant clone is one base away. The V call is TRBV12-3 or TRBV12-4, the J call TRBJ1-6; 9 bases are shared with TRBD1. The CDR3 consists of 14 residues. DNA of the CDR3: TGTGCCGGCAGTTTGGGACAGGGTGGTTCACCCCTCCACTTT. It codes for CAGSLGQGGSPLHF.

This clonotype was seen ten or more times. J is TRBJ1-1 and V is TRBV5-1, with 10 positions matching TRBD1. Germline assignment: CDR1 SGHRS and CDR2 YFSETQ. The V gene end was trimmed by 4 bases and the J gene end by 0 bases; junction bases not matched to a gene: 6. CDR3 length: 16 residues. The CDR3, as DNA: TGCGCCAGCAGCCATGACAGGGGGCTGGTGAACACTGAAGCTTTCTTT. It codes for CASSHDRGLVNTEAFF. Full variable domain (missing parts from reference TRBV5-1 and TRBJ1-1): KAGVTQTPRYLIKTRGQQVTLSCSPISGHRSVSWYQQTPGQGLQFLFEYFSETQRNKGNFPGRFSGRQFSNSRSEMNVSTLELGDSALYLCASSHDRGLVNTEAFFGQGTRLTVV.

Many counts were recorded for this clonotype. The gene calls are TRBV27 and TRBJ2-5; 10 bases map to TRBD2. This CDR3 is built from 14 residues. The ends lost 9 bases at V and 5 bases at J; junction bases unmatched: 9. Germline-derived CDR1 and CDR2 are MNHEY and SMNVEV (reference sequence). DNA of the CDR3: TGTGCCAGTCGTGAGGGACTAGCGTGGGAGACCCAGTACTTC. Translating it yields CASREGLAWETQYF.

This clonotype has just a few counts. The chain joins TRBV29-1 to TRBJ1-1, with D uncertain. CDR1 is SQVTM and CDR2 is ANQGSEA in the germline V gene. This CDR3 spans 12 amino acids. V lost 2 bases and J lost 0, with 4 bases in between. CDR3 DNA: TGCAGCGTTGAAACGATGAACACTGAAGCTTTCTTT. Protein product: CSVETMNTEAFF.

This sequence joins TRBV7-8 and TRBJ1-1; D may be TRBD1 (6 bases). This CDR3 has 15 amino acids. Germline V gene sequence: CDR1 SGHVS, CDR2 FQNEAQ. V lost 5 bases and J lost 6, with 19 bases in between. The CDR3 nucleotides read TGTGCCAGCAGCCAATTTGACAGGCGATACGCTGAAGCTTTCTTT. Its translation: CASSQFDRRYAEAFF.

This chain joins TRBV29-1 and TRBJ2-7; 8 positions agree with TRBD2. Per the germline V gene, CDR1 is SQVTM and CDR2 is ANQGSEA. Trimming at V came to 5 bases and at J to 0 bases, leaving 3 bases not matched to a gene. The CDR3 covers 13 residues. CDR3 amino acids: CSVTTSDSYEQYF. The CDR3 region has the DNA TGCAGCGTTACGACTAGCGACTCCTACGAGCAGTACTTC.

About this clonotype itself: The limits of the CDR3 on the DNA are not certain, so only TCRdb's listed CDR3 is given. The chain joins TRBV9 to TRBJ2-1; TRBD1, the table's D call, lacks a check against the DNA. The CDR3 has 13 residues if both end residues are counted. Germline loops: CDR1 SGDLS, CDR2 YYNGEE. Here the CDR3 reads CASSVGRGALEFF.

In this sample, this clonotype turned up many times. The V gene is TRBV7-2, the J gene TRBJ2-2; D call uncertain. CDR3 length: 17 residues. Germline CDR1 is SGHTA and CDR2 is FQGNSA. V lost 2 bases, J lost 2 bases, and 15 bases lay in between. CDR3 bases: TGTGCCAGCAGCTTATTTTTCGTAAGGGCAAACACCGGGGAGCTGTTTTTT. Translating gives CASSLFFVRANTGELFF.

The chain combines TRBV30 with TRBJ1-1; no firm D call. V lost 7 bases, J lost 1 base, and 13 bases lay in between. CDR1 and CDR2 from the germline V gene are GTSNPN and SVGIG (reference sequence). CDR3 size: 13 residues. CDR3 DNA sequence: TGTGCCTCGGTTCGCACCGCGAACACTGAAGCTTTCTTT. It encodes CASVRTANTEAFF.

This clonotype was seen ten or more times. This chain links TRBV2 with TRBJ2-1; 10 bases agree with TRBD1. The CDR3 covers 14 residues. The germline V gene has CDR1 SNHLY and CDR2 FYNNEI. The V gene end was trimmed by 4 bases and the J gene end by 7 bases; junction bases not matched to a gene: 4. Here the CDR3 reads CASSGQGAMNEQFF. CDR3 bases: TGTGCCAGCAGTGGACAGGGGGCTATGAATGAGCAGTTCTTC.

This clonotype was seen ten or more times. The chain links TRBV12-3 or TRBV12-4 to TRBJ2-1; the match to TRBD1 covers 11 bases. The CDR3 contains 14 residues. V lost 7 bases to trimming and J lost 8 bases; unmatched junction nucleotides: 7. The CDR3 DNA is TGTGCCAGCACCCCGGACAGGGGGCACGATGAGCAGTTCTTC. Its translation: CASTPDRGHDEQFF.

The chain recombines TRBV6-2 or TRBV6-3 with TRBJ2-3; TRBD2 matches 8 bases. Looked up from germline, CDR1 is MNHEY and CDR2 is SVGEGT. The V and J ends lost 6 bases and 0 bases, in that order; junction bases with no gene match: 11. CDR3 length equals 17 residues. The CDR3 sequence is CASRNGLAGRSTDTQYF. CDR3 in DNA: TGTGCCAGCAGAAACGGTCTAGCGGGCAGAAGCACAGATACGCAGTATTTT.

The CDR3 coding sequence is TGTGCCAGCACCCCACAACGGCCCTACAATGAGCAGTTCTTC. Encoded protein: CASTPQRPYNEQFF. The V call is TRBV11-2, the J call TRBJ2-1; D gene ambiguous. V was shortened by 7 bases and J by 2 bases, with 12 bases between the two germline ends. This CDR3 spans 14 amino acids. CDR1 and CDR2 from the germline V gene are SGHAT and FQNNGV. The full variable domain, its missing parts supplied by reference TRBV11-2 and TRBJ2-1, is EAGVAQSPRYKIIEKRQSVAFWCNPISGHATLYWYQQILGQGPKLLIQFQNNGVVDDSQLPKDRFSAERLKGVDSTLKIQPAKLEDSAVYLCASTPQRPYNEQFFGPGTRLTVL.

Only a few counts were recorded for this clonotype. This rearrangement joins TRBV18 to TRBJ1-1; D may be TRBD1 (5 bases). This CDR3 comprises 18 residues. V gave up 5 bases and J gave up 4 bases, with 26 bases separating them. Germline V gives CDR1 KGHSH, CDR2 LQKENI. CDR3: CASSTSGTRSTRRTEAFF. Written as DNA, the CDR3 is TGTGCCAGCTCAACCTCCGGGACTCGAAGTACTCGGCGCACTGAAGCTTTCTTT. The complete variable domain, with remaining parts taken from reference TRBV18 and TRBJ1-1, reads NAGVMQNPRHLVRRRGQEARLRCSPMKGHSHVYWYRQLPEEGLKFMVYLQKENIIDESGMPKERFSAEFPKEGPSILRIQQVVRGDSAAYFCASSTSGTRSTRRTEAFFGQGTRLTVV.

The chain has TRBV6-1 and TRBJ2-7; D ambiguous. The V gene lost 6 bases and the J gene lost 2 bases, with 14 bases spanning the gap. Germline V CDR1 and CDR2: MNHNS, SASEGT. This CDR3 is built from 14 residues. CDR3 DNA: TGTGCCAGCAGCCGTGACGGGCCCACCTACGAGCAGTACTTC. This gives the protein CASSRDGPTYEQYF.

This clonotype was seen at least ten times. CDR3 nucleotide sequence: TGTGCCAGCATTCTGTCCACTAGCGGGAGGGCCAGGAGGAATGAGCAGTTCTTC. Its translation: CASILSTSGRARRNEQFF. This chain links TRBV12-3 or TRBV12-4 with TRBJ2-1; 13 bases match TRBD2. The CDR3 is 18 amino acids. V gave up 7 bases and J gave up 7 bases; unmatched junction bases: 16.

Points on this clonotype: Given a much more abundant clone one base away, this may be a read error. The chain is built from TRBV7-6 and TRBJ1-1; 10 bases match TRBD1. There are 14 residues in the CDR3. CDR1 is SGHVS and CDR2 is FNYEAQ in the germline V gene. The CDR3 spells CASSFGQGDTGAFF. CDR3 bases: TGTGCCAGCAGCTTCGGACAGGGGGACACTGGAGCTTTCTTT.

The sample holds many counts of this clonotype. The V and J genes are TRBV20-1 and TRBJ2-5, with D maybe TRBD2 (6 bases). Germline-derived CDR1 and CDR2 are DFQATT and SNEGSKA (reference sequence). Deletions cut 2 bases from V and 3 bases from J, with 13 bases between. CDR3 length equals 14 residues. The CDR3 DNA reads TGCAGTGCTAGACCGCGGACTAACGAAGAGACCCAGTACTTC. This encodes CSARPRTNEETQYF.